The entry below describes one T cell receptor (beta chain). This sample is drawn from a study of blood T cell repertoires in COVID-19. At the level of the study: Samples representing acute and convalescent COVID-19 were sourced from the United States, Italy and Spain. The analysed material was cDNA or gDNA that came from T cells, B-cell-depleted T cells, or PBMCs.

Original data processing: Reference gene primer amplification gave estimated nucleated cell counts. Repertoires were generated with immunoSEQ multiplex PCR, while TCRdb's copy carries only in-frame clones and drops some. That table is the source of V, J and clone size, and D and trimming were worked out from the DNA. The table includes some 150,000 clones, approximately 80% detected once. Trimming stripped 6 bases from V and 8 bases from J, with 16 bases between. This CDR3 comprises 13 residues. Germline CDR1 and CDR2: LGHDT and YNNKEL (reference sequence). The sequenced material came from peripheral blood. The sequence derives from a human donor in a cohort sampled during active COVID-19. The J gene is TRBJ1-2, the V gene TRBV3-1 (or the pseudogene TRBV3-2); D unresolved. In DNA form, the CDR3 reads TGTGCCAGCAGTCGCTCGGAGATCGGAGGCTACACCTTC. This encodes CASSRSEIGGYTF.